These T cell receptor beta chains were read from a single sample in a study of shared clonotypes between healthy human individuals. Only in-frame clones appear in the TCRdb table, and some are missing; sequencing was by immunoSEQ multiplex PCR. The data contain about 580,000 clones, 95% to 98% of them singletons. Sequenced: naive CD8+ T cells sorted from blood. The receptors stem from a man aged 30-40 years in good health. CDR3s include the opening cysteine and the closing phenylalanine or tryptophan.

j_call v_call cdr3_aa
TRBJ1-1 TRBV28 CASSFGGANEAFF
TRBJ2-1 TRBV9 CASSVGILAGGSDEQFF
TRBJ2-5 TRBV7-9 CASSLSPRVETQYF
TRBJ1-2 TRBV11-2 CASSPPGPVLDGYTF
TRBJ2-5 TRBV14 CASSQDSWQETQYF
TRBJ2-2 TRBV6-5 CASSYFQGEEELFF
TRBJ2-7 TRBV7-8 CASSFPGTGAYEQYF
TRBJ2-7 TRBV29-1 CSVVGTSGYYEQYF
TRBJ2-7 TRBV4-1 CASSQDGDRGYYEQYF
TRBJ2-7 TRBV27 CASSLSITYEQYF
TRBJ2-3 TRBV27 CASSKGTSGRSPSTDTQYF
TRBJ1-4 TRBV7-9 CASSIGQGAYEKLFF
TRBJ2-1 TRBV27 CASTSQTVYNEQFF
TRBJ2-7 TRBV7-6 CASSSGGDGYEQYF
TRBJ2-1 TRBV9 CASSVVGAGGFNEQFF
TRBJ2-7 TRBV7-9 CASSLITSGRQSYEQYF
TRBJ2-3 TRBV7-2 CASSSDRVTYTDTQYF
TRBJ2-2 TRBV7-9 CASSLGAANTGELFF
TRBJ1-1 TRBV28 CASIYSGTQGRGEAFF
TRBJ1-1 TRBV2 CASSGRGDFTEAFF
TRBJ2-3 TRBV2 CASSPGLAGAGTDTQYF
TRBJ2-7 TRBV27 CASSFEGTGGRYEQYF